The text below deals with one TCR beta chain. The antigen is unknown. The germline CDR1 and CDR2 sequences are LNHDA and SQIVND (reference sequence). The CDR3 runs 12 residues. V was shortened by 6 bases and J by 5 bases, with 10 bases between the two germline ends. This record comes from a study of radiotherapy plus CTLA-4 blockade in lung cancer. General study findings and limits: In blood, after radiotherapy plus ipilimumab, tumor-derived TCR clones expanded.

Profiling relied on immunoSEQ multiplex PCR, and the TCRdb table lists in-frame clones only, not all of them. This sample has tens of thousands of clones, with approximately 83% found just once. The chain links TRBV19 to TRBJ2-5; D is undetermined. The starting material was peripheral blood, obtained from a patient treated with radiotherapy plus ipilimumab. This clonotype originated in a human donor with non-small cell lung cancer who had a partial response to radiotherapy plus ipilimumab. CDR3 protein: CASSVSRETQYF. CDR3 nucleotide sequence: TGTGCCAGTAGCGTATCCCGGGAGACCCAGTACTTC.